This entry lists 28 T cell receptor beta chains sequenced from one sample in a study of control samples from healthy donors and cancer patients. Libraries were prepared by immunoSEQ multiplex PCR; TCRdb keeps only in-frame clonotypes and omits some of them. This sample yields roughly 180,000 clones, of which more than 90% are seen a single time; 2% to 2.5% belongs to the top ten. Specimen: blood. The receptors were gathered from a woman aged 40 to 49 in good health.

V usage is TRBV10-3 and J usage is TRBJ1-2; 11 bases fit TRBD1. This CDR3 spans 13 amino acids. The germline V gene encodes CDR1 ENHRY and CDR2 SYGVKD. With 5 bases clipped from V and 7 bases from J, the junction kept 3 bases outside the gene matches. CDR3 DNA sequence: TGTGCCATCAGTCCCGGGACAGGGGGTGGCTACACCTTC. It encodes CAISPGTGGGYTF.

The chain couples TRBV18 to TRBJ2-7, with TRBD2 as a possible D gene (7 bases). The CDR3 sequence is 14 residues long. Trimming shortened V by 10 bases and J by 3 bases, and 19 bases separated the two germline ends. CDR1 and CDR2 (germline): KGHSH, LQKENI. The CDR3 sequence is CATRGGGSNYEQYF. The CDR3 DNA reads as TGTGCCACCCGCGGCGGGGGCAGTAACTACGAGCAGTACTTC.

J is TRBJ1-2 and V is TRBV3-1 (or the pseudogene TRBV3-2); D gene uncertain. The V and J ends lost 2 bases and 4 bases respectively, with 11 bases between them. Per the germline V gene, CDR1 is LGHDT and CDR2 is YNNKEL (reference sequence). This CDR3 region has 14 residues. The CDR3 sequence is CASSQLRAPYGYTF. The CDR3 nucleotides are TGTGCCAGCAGCCAATTAAGGGCCCCCTATGGCTACACCTTC.

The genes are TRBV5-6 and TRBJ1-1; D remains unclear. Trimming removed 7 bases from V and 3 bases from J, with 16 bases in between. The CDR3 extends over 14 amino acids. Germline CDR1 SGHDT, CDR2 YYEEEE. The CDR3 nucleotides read TGTGCCAGCGGCTACCCTACGCAGGACACTGAAGCTTTCTTT. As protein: CASGYPTQDTEAFF. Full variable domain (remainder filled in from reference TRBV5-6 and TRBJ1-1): DAGVTQSPTHLIKTRGQQVTLRCSPKSGHDTVSWYQQALGQGPQFIFQYYEEEERQRGNFPDRFSGHQFPNYSSELNVNALLLGDSALYLCASGYPTQDTEAFFGQGTRLTVV.

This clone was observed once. The CDR3 is CASSLIPGQAFF. The CDR3 DNA follows: TGTGCCAGCAGTTTAATCCCAGGGCAAGCTTTCTTT. The J gene is TRBJ1-1, the V gene TRBV27; maybe TRBD1 (5 bases). Germline lookup yields CDR1 MNHEY and CDR2 SMNVEV (reference sequence). The CDR3 loop spans 12 amino acids. Trimming cost V 2 bases and J 9 bases, with 10 bases left between them.

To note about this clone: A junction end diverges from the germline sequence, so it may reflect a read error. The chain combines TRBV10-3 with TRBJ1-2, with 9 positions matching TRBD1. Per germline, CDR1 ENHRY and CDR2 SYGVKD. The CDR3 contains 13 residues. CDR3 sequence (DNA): TGTGCCATCACTGAGGACAGGGGCTATGGCTACACCTTC. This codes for CAITEDRGYGYTF.

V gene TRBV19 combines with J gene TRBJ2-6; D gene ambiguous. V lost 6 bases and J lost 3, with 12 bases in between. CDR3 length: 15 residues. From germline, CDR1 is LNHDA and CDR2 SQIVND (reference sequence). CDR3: CASSGREVGANVLTF. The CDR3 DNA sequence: TGTGCCAGTAGCGGAAGGGAAGTTGGGGCCAACGTCCTGACTTTC.

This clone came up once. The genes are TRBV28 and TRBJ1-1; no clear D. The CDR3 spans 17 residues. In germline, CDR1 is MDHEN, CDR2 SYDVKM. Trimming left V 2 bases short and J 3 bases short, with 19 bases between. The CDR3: CASSLIMGKILHTEAFF. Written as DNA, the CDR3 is TGTGCCAGCAGTTTAATTATGGGGAAGATTCTTCACACTGAAGCTTTCTTT.

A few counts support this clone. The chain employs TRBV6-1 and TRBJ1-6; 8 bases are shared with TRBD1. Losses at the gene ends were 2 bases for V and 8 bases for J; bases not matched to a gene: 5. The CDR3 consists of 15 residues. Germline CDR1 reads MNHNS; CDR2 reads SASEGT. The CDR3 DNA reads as TGTGCCAGCAGTGAAATGGGGACAGGTCATTCACCCCTCCACTTT. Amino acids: CASSEMGTGHSPLHF.

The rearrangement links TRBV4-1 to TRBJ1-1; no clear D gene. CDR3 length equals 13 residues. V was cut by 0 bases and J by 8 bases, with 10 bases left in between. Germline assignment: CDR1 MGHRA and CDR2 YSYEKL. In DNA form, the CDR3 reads TGCGCCAGCAGCCAAGATCAAGGAACCGAAGCTTTCTTT. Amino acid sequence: CASSQDQGTEAFF.

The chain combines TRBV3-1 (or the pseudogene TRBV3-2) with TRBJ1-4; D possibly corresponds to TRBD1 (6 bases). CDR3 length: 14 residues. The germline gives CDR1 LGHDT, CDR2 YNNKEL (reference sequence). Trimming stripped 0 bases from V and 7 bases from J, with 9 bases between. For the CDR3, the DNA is TGTGCCAGCAGCCAAGACAGGGGCCGTGAAAAACTGTTTTTT. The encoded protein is CASSQDRGREKLFF.

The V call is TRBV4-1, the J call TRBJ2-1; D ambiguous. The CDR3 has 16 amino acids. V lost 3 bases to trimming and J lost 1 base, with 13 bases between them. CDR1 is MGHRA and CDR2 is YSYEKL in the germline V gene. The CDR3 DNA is TGCGCCAGCAGCCACGCAGACTTGTTTTCCTACAATGAGCAGTTCTTC. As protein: CASSHADLFSYNEQFF.

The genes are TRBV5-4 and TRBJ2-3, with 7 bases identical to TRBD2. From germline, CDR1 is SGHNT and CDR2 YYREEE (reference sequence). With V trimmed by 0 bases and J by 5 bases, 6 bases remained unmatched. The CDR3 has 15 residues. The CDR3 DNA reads TGTGCCAGCAGCTTGGAAGTGGGGGGGAAAGATACGCAGTATTTT. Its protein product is CASSLEVGGKDTQYF.

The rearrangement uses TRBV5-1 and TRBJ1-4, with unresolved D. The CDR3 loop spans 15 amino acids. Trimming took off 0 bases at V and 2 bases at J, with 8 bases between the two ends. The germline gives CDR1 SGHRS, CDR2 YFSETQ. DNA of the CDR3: TGCGCCAGCAGCTTGGGAAGTAGGACTAATGAAAAACTGTTTTTT. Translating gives CASSLGSRTNEKLFF.

CDR3 bases: TGTGCCAGCAGCTCAGGCCCCCGGACAGGAGACTATGGCTACACCTTC. It translates to CASSSGPRTGDYGYTF. The chain is built from TRBV7-9 and TRBJ1-2, with 7 bases matching TRBD1. There are 16 residues in the CDR3. CDR1 is SEHNR and CDR2 is FQNEAQ in the germline V gene (reference sequence). V dropped 4 bases and J dropped 3; count of bases not matched to a gene: 11.

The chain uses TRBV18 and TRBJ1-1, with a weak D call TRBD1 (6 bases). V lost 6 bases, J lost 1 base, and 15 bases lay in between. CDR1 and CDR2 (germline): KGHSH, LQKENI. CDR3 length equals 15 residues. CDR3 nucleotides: TGTGCCAGCTCCCCCTTGGGGGGCGAGAACACTGAAGCTTTCTTT. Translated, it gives CASSPLGGENTEAFF.

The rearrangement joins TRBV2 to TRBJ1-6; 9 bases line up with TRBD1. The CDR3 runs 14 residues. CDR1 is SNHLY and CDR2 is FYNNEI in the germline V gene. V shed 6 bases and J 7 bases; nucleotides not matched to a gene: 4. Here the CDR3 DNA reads TGTGCCAGCAGCGGGACAGGGCAAAATTCACCCCTCCACTTT. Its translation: CASSGTGQNSPLHF.

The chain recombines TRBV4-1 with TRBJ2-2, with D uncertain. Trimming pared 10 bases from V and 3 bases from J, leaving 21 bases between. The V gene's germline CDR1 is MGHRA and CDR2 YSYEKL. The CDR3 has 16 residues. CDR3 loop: CATTSNSAFYTGELFF. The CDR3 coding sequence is TGCGCCACCACGTCCAACTCGGCTTTCTACACCGGGGAGCTGTTTTTT.

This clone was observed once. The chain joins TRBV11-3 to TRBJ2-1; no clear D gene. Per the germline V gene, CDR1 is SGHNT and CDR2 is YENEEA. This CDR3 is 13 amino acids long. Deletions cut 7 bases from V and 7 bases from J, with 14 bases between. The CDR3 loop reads CASTQGFGNEQFF. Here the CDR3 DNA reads TGTGCCAGCACCCAAGGTTTCGGGAATGAGCAGTTCTTC.

The CDR3 DNA is TGTGCCAGCAGCAAGGATAACACGCGGGCCAGCTCCTACGAGCAGTACTTC. It yields the protein CASSKDNTRASSYEQYF. The chain links TRBV5-4 to TRBJ2-7, with D perhaps matching TRBD2 (5 bases). This CDR3 has 17 residues. Germline lookup yields CDR1 SGHNT and CDR2 YYREEE (reference sequence). Deletions cut 4 bases from V and 0 bases from J, with 20 bases between. Together with reference TRBV5-4 and TRBJ2-7, the CDR3 gives the full variable domain: ETGVTQSPTHLIKTRGQQVTLRCSSQSGHNTVSWYQQALGQGPQFIFQYYREEENGRGNFPPRFSGLQFPNYSSELNVNALELDDSALYLCASSKDNTRASSYEQYFGPGTRLTVT.

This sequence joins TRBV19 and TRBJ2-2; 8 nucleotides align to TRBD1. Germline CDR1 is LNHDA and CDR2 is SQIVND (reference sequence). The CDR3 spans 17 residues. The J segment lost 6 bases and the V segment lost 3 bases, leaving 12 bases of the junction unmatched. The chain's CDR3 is CASSIGAGGVTAGELFF. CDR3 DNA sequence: TGTGCCAGTAGTATCGGGGCAGGGGGCGTTACCGCCGGGGAGCTGTTTTTT.

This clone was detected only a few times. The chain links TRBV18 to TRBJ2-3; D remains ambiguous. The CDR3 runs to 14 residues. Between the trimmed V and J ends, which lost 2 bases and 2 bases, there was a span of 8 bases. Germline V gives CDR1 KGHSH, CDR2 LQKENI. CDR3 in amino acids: CASSPTEFTDTQYF. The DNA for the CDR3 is TGTGCCAGCTCACCAACCGAGTTCACAGATACGCAGTATTTT.

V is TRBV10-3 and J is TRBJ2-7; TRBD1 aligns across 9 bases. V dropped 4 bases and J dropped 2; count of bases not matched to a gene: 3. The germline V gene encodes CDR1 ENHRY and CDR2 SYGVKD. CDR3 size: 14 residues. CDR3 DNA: TGTGCCATCAGTGGGGACAGGGATCCCTACGAGCAGTACTTC. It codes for CAISGDRDPYEQYF.

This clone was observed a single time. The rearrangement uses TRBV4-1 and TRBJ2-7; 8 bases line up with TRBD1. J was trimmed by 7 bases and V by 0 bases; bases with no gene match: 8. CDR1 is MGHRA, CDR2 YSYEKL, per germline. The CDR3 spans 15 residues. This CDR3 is CASSQEGQGLGEQYF. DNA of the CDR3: TGCGCCAGCAGCCAAGAAGGACAGGGATTAGGAGAGCAGTACTTC.

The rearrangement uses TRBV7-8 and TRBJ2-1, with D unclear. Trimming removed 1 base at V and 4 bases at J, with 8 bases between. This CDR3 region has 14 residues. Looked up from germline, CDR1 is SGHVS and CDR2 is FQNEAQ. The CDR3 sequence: CASSLVDHYNEQFF. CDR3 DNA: TGTGCCAGCAGCTTAGTGGACCATTACAATGAGCAGTTCTTC.

DNA of the CDR3: TGTGCCAGCAGCTTGCGCGGGATGGACTATGGCTACACCTTC. Its protein product is CASSLRGMDYGYTF. This chain uses TRBV13 with TRBJ1-2; D uncertain. Germline CDR1 PRHDT, CDR2 FYEKMQ (reference sequence). This CDR3 region has 14 residues. Deletions cut 3 bases from V and 3 bases from J, with 11 bases between.

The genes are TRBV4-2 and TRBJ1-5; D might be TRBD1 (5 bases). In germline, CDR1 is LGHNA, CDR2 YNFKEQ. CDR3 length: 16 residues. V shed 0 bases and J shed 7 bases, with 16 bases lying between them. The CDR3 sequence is CASSQDFQGQVQPQHF. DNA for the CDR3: TGTGCCAGCAGCCAAGATTTTCAGGGCCAAGTCCAGCCCCAGCATTTT.

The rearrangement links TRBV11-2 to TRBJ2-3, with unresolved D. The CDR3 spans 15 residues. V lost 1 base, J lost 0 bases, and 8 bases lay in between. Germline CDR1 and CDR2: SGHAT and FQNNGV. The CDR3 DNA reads TGTGCCAGCAGCTTAGGTGGTCCTAGCACAGATACGCAGTATTTT. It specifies CASSLGGPSTDTQYF.